The source of this TCR beta chain is a study of identical twins. This clonotype occurred a few times. Antigen specificity is unknown. All donors were healthy Caucasians. Study-wide results and limits: Invariant populations such as MAIT and iNKT cells could partly muddle zero-insertion analyses. Where out-of-frame alpha sequences were twin-shared, they showed excess low generation probability.

Germline V gives CDR1 SGHRS, CDR2 YFSETQ. The V and J ends lost 4 bases and 1 base respectively, with 11 bases between them. The CDR3 is 14 residues long. MiXCR, run by TCRdb on the 5' RACE reads, gives a single entry per CDR3 protein. The sample lists roughly 1,500,000 distinct CDR3 sequences, under 35% occurring once. The chain couples TRBV5-1 to TRBJ1-1; D uncertain. The TCR was taken from a newborn girl in good health. Sequences were obtained from cord blood. CDR3 nucleotides: TGCGCCAGCAGCAGACTTCGACAGAACACTGAAGCTTTCTTT. The encoded protein is CASSRLRQNTEAFF.